Listed below are T cell receptor beta chains from one sample, sequenced in a study of relationships among human T cell subsets. TCRdb redid the calling of the multiplex PCR reads with MiXCR, one entry per CDR3 protein. The sample includes thousands of distinct CDR3 sequences, around 59% of them seen just once. Sequencing used memory T cells sorted from blood. These receptor sequences come from a middle-aged man in good health. CDR3s include the opening cysteine and the closing phenylalanine or tryptophan. Each record gives: clone size, V gene, J gene, D gene, CDR3 DNA, CDR3 protein. A D gene is named only where the DNA matches it firmly. For some rows the clone size is stated as once, few or many, or as a class when expanded; others skip it.

NA	TRBV28	TRBJ2-5	TRBD2	TGTGCCAGCAGGACTAGCGGGGGGAGGGCCCAGTACTTC	CASRTSGGRAQYF
few	TRBV7-2	TRBJ2-3	TRBD2	TGTGCCAGCAGCTTAAGGACCGGGGCGGGGGGTCCCACAGATACGCAGTATTTT	CASSLRTGAGGPTDTQYF
NA	TRBV12-3/TRBV12-4	TRBJ2-5	NA	TGTGCCAGCAGTGGACAGCGCACGGGACCCCAGTACTTC	CASSGQRTGPQYF
NA	TRBV28	TRBJ2-1	TRBD1	TGTGCCAGCAGTTCCCCACAGGGGAGTCTTGAGCAGTTCTTC	CASSSPQGSLEQFF
NA	TRBV7-9	TRBJ1-1	NA	TGTGCCAGCAGCACCCGGGACCCCCTCGAAGCTTTCTTT	CASSTRDPLEAFF
once	TRBV21-1	TRBJ2-1	NA	TGTGCCAGCAGCCTGGACGGAATCAATGAGCAGTTCTTC	CASSLDGINEQFF
NA	TRBV28	TRBJ1-1	NA	TGTGCCAGCAGTTCTCCCCAGTCCCAGAAGAACACTGAAGCTTTCTTT	CASSSPQSQKNTEAFF
NA	TRBV30	TRBJ2-5	TRBD2	TGTGCCTGGAGTGTACAAGGTAGCGGGGCCGGAGGGACCCAGTACTTC	CAWSVQGSGAGGTQYF
NA	TRBV7-9	TRBJ2-1	NA	TGTGCCAGCAGCTACGGACACGGAGGCAATGAGCAGTTCTTC	CASSYGHGGNEQFF
NA	TRBV20-1	TRBJ1-1	NA	TGCAGTGCTATCCACACGGATCTTTCGGTGGCTTCCTTT	CSAIHTDLSVASF
NA	TRBV28	TRBJ2-5	NA	TGTGCCAGCCACGGAGGGGGAGAGACCCAGTACTTC	CASHGGGETQYF
few	TRBV28	TRBJ1-1	NA	TGTGCCAGCAGTTACCAACAGGTTGAAGCTTTCTTT	CASSYQQVEAFF
NA	TRBV11-2	TRBJ2-3	TRBD2	TGTGCCAGCAGCTTAAGACTAGCGGGAGAGACGGTCACAGATACGCAGTATTTT	CASSLRLAGETVTDTQYF
few	TRBV12-3/TRBV12-4	TRBJ1-2	NA	TGTGCCAGCAGTTTAGGACAGGCCGGCTATGGCTACACCTTC	CASSLGQAGYGYTF
NA	TRBV11-2	TRBJ1-5	NA	TGTGCCAGCAGCACAGGGACGAATCAGCCCCAGCATTTT	CASSTGTNQPQHF
NA	TRBV27	TRBJ1-4	NA	TGTGCCAGCAGTTTGACAGCAAGTAATGAAAAACTGTTTTTT	CASSLTASNEKLFF
NA	TRBV7-6	TRBJ2-7	TRBD1	TGTGCCAGCAGCTTAGAGACAGGGGATCAGCAGTACTTC	CASSLETGDQQYF
NA	TRBV28	TRBJ1-1	NA	TGTGCCAGCAGTCCCCGGCCCGGGACTCGCCTTAGGGGAGCTTTCTTT	CASSPRPGTRLRGAFF
few	TRBV5-6	TRBJ2-2	NA	TGTGCCAGCAGCCGCAGAACGGAGAGACCGAACACCGGGGAGCTGTTTTTT	CASSRRTERPNTGELFF
NA	TRBV29-1	TRBJ2-1	TRBD2	TGCAGCGTGGACCTGATGGGACTAGCGGGGCACAATGAGCAGTTCTTC	CSVDLMGLAGHNEQFF
NA	TRBV5-4	TRBJ2-7	TRBD1	TGTGCCAGCAGCTTCCGGACAGGGCAACCGGAGCAGTACTTC	CASSFRTGQPEQYF
NA	TRBV2	TRBJ2-3	NA	TGTGCCAGCAAGGAAAGGGCAGTCGCAGATACGCAGTATTTT	CASKERAVADTQYF
NA	TRBV12-3/TRBV12-4	TRBJ1-1	NA	TGTGCCAGCAGCCACCTACAGGGTACTGAAGCTTTCTTT	CASSHLQGTEAFF
NA	TRBV6-1	TRBJ2-7	NA	TGCGCCAGCAGCGCAGGGGTCTACGAGCAGTACTTC	CASSAGVYEQYF
NA	TRBV12-3/TRBV12-4	TRBJ2-7	TRBD2	TGTGCCAGCAGTTTTGGTGCGGGGGGGTCCTACGAGCAGTACTTC	CASSFGAGGSYEQYF
NA	TRBV27	TRBJ1-2	TRBD1	TGTGCCAGCAGTACACAACCCAGGGGGGTGGGCTACACCTTC	CASSTQPRGVGYTF
NA	TRBV27	TRBJ1-2	NA	TGTGCCAGCAGTTCCGTGCCCTTACTTTATGGCTACACCTTC	CASSSVPLLYGYTF
NA	TRBV11-2	TRBJ2-3	NA	TGTGCCAGCAGCAGAAGTCGGAGCACAGATACGCAGTATTTT	CASSRSRSTDTQYF
few	TRBV10-3	TRBJ2-1	TRBD2	TGTGCCATCACCGGGACTATCTACAATGAGCAGTTCTTC	CAITGTIYNEQFF
NA	TRBV12-3/TRBV12-4	TRBJ2-2	TRBD1	TGTGCCAGCAGTAAGGGGGCAGCGAACACCGGGGAGCTGTTTTTT	CASSKGAANTGELFF
NA	TRBV20-1	TRBJ2-7	NA	TGCAGTGCTAGAGAGGAGGGGCCCTACGAGCAGTACTTC	CSAREEGPYEQYF
NA	TRBV5-1	TRBJ1-4	TRBD1	TGCGCCAGCAGCTACCGACAGGGCGGAACTAATGAAAAACTGTTTTTT	CASSYRQGGTNEKLFF